This TCR beta chain was documented in a study of blood T cell repertoires in COVID-19. Study context: Sites in the United States, Italy and Spain provided acute and convalescent COVID-19 samples.

In Seattle, patients joined the study during active infection and were tracked longitudinally. Unmatched junction bases numbered 9, after V lost 8 bases and J lost 4 bases. The CDR3 contains 15 residues. CDR1 is MDHEN, CDR2 SYDVKM, per germline. In the original workflow: The authors estimated nucleated cell counts from reference gene primer amplification. This table comes from immunoSEQ multiplex PCR, and its TCRdb copy is limited to in-frame clones, with some not included. V, J and clone size are taken as reported in that table, and D and trimming were inferred from the DNA itself. This sample carries some 190,000 clones, 70% to 90% of them seen once, and the ten largest clones take about 6.9%.

Sequenced: peripheral blood. The rearrangement uses TRBV28 and TRBJ2-2; 8 bases are shared with TRBD2. The TCR sequence derives from a man at least 80 years old with COVID-19, enrolled during active disease. CDR3 region: CASHFGGAGTGELFF. The CDR3 nucleotides are TGTGCCAGCCACTTCGGGGGGGCCGGCACCGGGGAGCTGTTTTTT.